The next 19 T cell receptor beta chains were all read from a single sample in a study of cytomegalovirus exposure and HLA in healthy donors. It was with 60 Vbeta and 13 Jbeta primers that the PCR ran. The method was immunoSEQ multiplex PCR; TCRdb's version includes in-frame clones alone and lacks a portion of them. The sample has more than 80,000 clones, more than 65% seen once; the top ten hold 5% to 7%. Sequencing was carried out using PBMCs. Receptor source: a woman aged 50 to 60 in good health and CMV-seropositive.

In its sample, this clone was seen once. The chain has TRBV7-2 and TRBJ1-6, with D possibly TRBD1 on 6 matching bases. The CDR3 is made up of 16 amino acids. Germline CDR1 reads SGHTA; CDR2 reads FQGNSA. V lost 0 bases, J lost 7 bases, and 13 bases lay in between. The CDR3 region has the DNA TGTGCCAGCAGCTTAGCGTACAGGGTTGCGAATTCACCCCTCCACTTT. Translating it yields CASSLAYRVANSPLHF.

The chain has TRBV30 and TRBJ1-6; TRBD1 aligns across 8 bases. This CDR3 contains 15 residues. The germline CDR1 and CDR2 sequences are GTSNPN and SVGIG (reference sequence). Losses at the gene ends were 5 bases for V and 7 bases for J; bases not matched to a gene: 10. CDR3 amino acids: CAWVLRTGWNSPLHF. The CDR3 DNA sequence: TGTGCCTGGGTATTAAGGACAGGGTGGAATTCACCCCTCCACTTT.

The chain combines TRBV15 with TRBJ1-4, with 7 positions matching TRBD1. After removal of 1 base from V and 5 bases from J, the junction contained 7 bases not matched to a gene. CDR1 and CDR2 (germline): LNHNV, YYDKDF (reference sequence). This CDR3 region has 16 residues. This CDR3 is CATSRAPTGWNEKLFF. The CDR3 DNA reads as TGTGCCACCAGCAGAGCTCCGACAGGGTGGAATGAAAAACTGTTTTTT.

The V call is TRBV2, the J call TRBJ2-7, with 12 nucleotides matching TRBD1. The CDR3 spans 14 residues. V was pared by 6 bases and J by 9 bases, with 9 bases of the junction left unmatched. CDR1 SNHLY and CDR2 FYNNEI come from the germline V gene. CDR3 coding DNA: TGTGCCAGCAGGCCGGGACAGGGGGCCTTTGTGCAGTACTTC. Residues: CASRPGQGAFVQYF. Full variable domain (missing parts from reference TRBV2 and TRBJ2-7): EPEVTQTPSHQVTQMGQEVILRCVPISNHLYFYWYRQILGQKVEFLVSFYNNEISEKSEIFDDQFSVERPDGSNFTLKIRSTKLEDSAMYFCASRPGQGAFVQYFGPGTRLTVT.

This clone appeared a single time. The chain links TRBV5-1 to TRBJ1-4, with 12 bases fitting TRBD1. Germline V CDR1 and CDR2: SGHRS, YFSETQ. The CDR3 contains 17 residues. Unmatched junction bases numbered 4, after V lost 4 bases and J lost 0 bases. The CDR3 reads CASSGTGGQTTNEKLFF. DNA of the CDR3: TGCGCCAGCAGCGGGACAGGGGGCCAGACAACTAATGAAAAACTGTTTTTT.

The J gene is TRBJ1-2, the V gene TRBV2; D may be TRBD1 (5 bases). The germline V and J ends were trimmed by 6 bases and 8 bases, with 13 bases remaining between them. The CDR3 consists of 12 residues. Germline V lookup: CDR1 SNHLY, CDR2 FYNNEI. Written as DNA, the CDR3 is TGTGCCAGCAGGCGACAGTTTCCGGGCTACACCTTC. As protein: CASRRQFPGYTF.

The V call is TRBV5-1, the J call TRBJ2-5; 7 bases line up with TRBD1. Trimming cost V 3 bases and J 2 bases; bases outside gene matches: 7. Germline V gene data show CDR1 as SGHRS and CDR2 as YFSETQ. The CDR3 is 15 amino acids. This CDR3 reads CASSSLTGDQETQYF. CDR3 bases: TGCGCCAGCAGCTCGCTCACAGGGGATCAAGAGACCCAGTACTTC.

V is TRBV2 and J is TRBJ2-7, with D perhaps TRBD2 (6 bases). This CDR3 contains 13 residues. Between the trimmed V and J ends, which lost 3 bases and 6 bases, there was a span of 12 bases. Germline CDR1 is SNHLY and CDR2 is FYNNEI. The CDR3 reads CASSDGGQIEQYF. The CDR3 DNA sequence: TGTGCCAGCAGTGATGGAGGGCAGATCGAGCAGTACTTC.

This chain connects TRBV10-3 to TRBJ2-3, with 9 bases aligning to TRBD2. V dropped 6 bases and J dropped 7; count of bases not matched to a gene: 11. The CDR3 runs to 15 residues. Germline CDR1 and CDR2: ENHRY and SYGVKD. CDR3 sequence: CAIRDAGGWGNTQYF. DNA for the CDR3: TGTGCCATCAGGGACGCGGGGGGGTGGGGGAATACGCAGTATTTT.

V and J are TRBV11-2 and TRBJ2-3; 15 bases are shared with TRBD2. The CDR3 loop spans 19 amino acids. The germline V gene has CDR1 SGHAT and CDR2 FQNNGV. The junction had 9 bases not matched to a gene; V was cut back by 3 bases and J by 2 bases. CDR3 protein: CASSFTPGTSGGSTDTQYF. The CDR3 region has the DNA TGTGCCAGCAGCTTCACCCCCGGGACTAGCGGGGGGTCCACAGATACGCAGTATTTT.

V is TRBV7-2 and J is TRBJ1-4; D is possibly TRBD1 (5 bases). Trimming shortened V by 5 bases and J by 8 bases, and 18 bases separated the two germline ends. The V gene's germline CDR1 is SGHTA and CDR2 FQGNSA. The length of the CDR3 is 15 residues. The CDR3 DNA sequence: TGTGCCAGCAGCCAGGGATCCGGGGGAAAAGAAAAACTGTTTTTT. Protein sequence: CASSQGSGGKEKLFF.

The rearrangement links TRBV19 to TRBJ1-2, with 7 positions matching TRBD1. The CDR3 has 18 residues. CDR1 LNHDA and CDR2 SQIVND come from the germline V gene (reference sequence). Trimming removed 5 bases from V and 4 bases from J; junction bases left unmatched: 19. The CDR3 region has the DNA TGTGCCAGTAGTCTCCAGGGGGACAGCCTTAAAAGAAGCTATGGCTACACCTTC. It specifies CASSLQGDSLKRSYGYTF.

The rearrangement uses TRBV6-1 and TRBJ1-2; maybe TRBD1 (5 bases). Trimming cost V 5 bases and J 1 base, with 8 bases left between them. The CDR3 contains 13 residues. Germline V gives CDR1 MNHNS, CDR2 SASEGT. The DNA of the CDR3 is TGTGCCAGCAGTCCCGACAGTAACTATGGCTACACCTTC. This translates into CASSPDSNYGYTF.

V usage is TRBV7-8 and J usage is TRBJ1-5, with 8 bases identical to TRBD1. Germline CDR1 is SGHVS and CDR2 is FQNEAQ. CDR3 length: 16 residues. V was pared by 5 bases and J by 3 bases, with 9 bases of the junction left unmatched. CDR3 sequence: CASSERGRGPNQPQHF. The CDR3 DNA follows: TGTGCCAGCAGCGAGCGAGGCAGGGGGCCCAATCAGCCCCAGCATTTT.

The V gene is TRBV28, the J gene TRBJ1-6, with TRBD1 matching 7 bases. Germline loops: CDR1 MDHEN, CDR2 SYDVKM. The CDR3 has 16 amino acids. The trim removed 2 bases at V and 7 bases at J, leaving 8 bases unmatched. In DNA form, the CDR3 reads TGTGCCAGCAGTTTAGCCCTGGGACAGACCAATTCACCCCTCCACTTT. As protein: CASSLALGQTNSPLHF.

The chain couples TRBV27 to TRBJ1-6, with TRBD1 identical over 8 bases. CDR1 and CDR2 (germline): MNHEY, SMNVEV (reference sequence). The trim removed 3 bases at V and 7 bases at J, leaving 5 bases unmatched. This CDR3 contains 15 residues. The CDR3 sequence: CASSFGQGHNSPLHF. The CDR3 DNA reads as TGTGCCAGCAGTTTCGGACAGGGACACAATTCACCCCTCCACTTT.

The V gene is TRBV5-1, the J gene TRBJ2-7; D not certain. Trimming took off 4 bases at V and 2 bases at J, with 13 bases between the two ends. This CDR3 has 14 amino acids. CDR1 and CDR2 from the germline V gene are SGHRS and YFSETQ. The CDR3 spells CASSPWSTAYEQYF. The CDR3 DNA reads TGCGCCAGCAGCCCCTGGTCTACTGCCTACGAGCAGTACTTC.

The CDR3 coding sequence is TGCGCCAGCAGCCTGACTAGCGGGCGACTTTACAATGAGCAGTTCTTC. Translation: CASSLTSGRLYNEQFF. The chain employs TRBV4-1 and TRBJ2-1; 10 bases align to TRBD2. Germline V gene data show CDR1 as MGHRA and CDR2 as YSYEKL. The CDR3 is 16 residues long. With 4 bases clipped from V and 4 bases from J, the junction kept 7 bases outside the gene matches.

The V and J genes are TRBV6-6 and TRBJ2-7; 7 nucleotides agree with TRBD1. V lost 7 bases and J lost 3; bases outside the gene matches: 6. CDR3 length: 13 residues. Per the germline V gene, CDR1 is MNHNY and CDR2 is SVGAGI (reference sequence). CDR3 sequence: CASTGAGGYEQYF. The CDR3 DNA reads as TGTGCCAGCACCGGCGCAGGGGGCTACGAGCAGTACTTC.